These 21 T cell receptor beta chains share one sample of origin, sequenced in a study of T-cell reconstitution after alpha-beta-depleted transplantation in children. TCRbeta library construction was performed incorporating unique molecular identifiers. TCRdb called the PCR reads again in MiXCR, with one record for every CDR3 protein. In the table there are approximately 980,000 distinct CDR3 sequences, about 29% of which are singletons. This sample comprised PBMCs, mostly from graft donor cells, obtained 360 days after TCRalphabeta/CD19-depleted stem cell transplant. The receptor source for this set is a boy younger than two who had a stem cell transplant for SCID, so the T cells may come from the graft donor.

The V call is TRBV5-1, the J call TRBJ1-2; no clear D gene. The CDR3 spans 12 residues. Deletions cut 2 bases from V and 8 bases from J, with 10 bases between. From germline, CDR1 is SGHRS and CDR2 YFSETQ. In DNA form, the CDR3 reads TGCGCCAGCAGCTTATGGCAGGAAGGCTACACCTTC. Translated, it gives CASSLWQEGYTF.

The chain uses TRBV9 and TRBJ2-5; D is ambiguous. V lost 0 bases to trimming and J lost 7 bases, with 16 bases between them. Germline assignment: CDR1 SGDLS and CDR2 YYNGEE. The CDR3 totals 15 residues. The CDR3 DNA sequence: TGTGCCAGCAGCGTAGCTGCGACCTACTGGGGGACCCAGTACTTC. Encoded protein: CASSVAATYWGTQYF. The whole variable domain, remainder taken from reference TRBV9 and TRBJ2-5, is DSGVTQTPKHLITATGQRVTLRCSPRSGDLSVYWYQQSLDQGLQFLIQYYNGEERAKGNILERFSAQQFPDLHSELNLSSLELGDSALYFCASSVAATYWGTQYFGPGTRLLVL.

The sample holds a few counts of this clonotype. CDR3: CASSLDLAGGTDTQYF. CDR3 DNA: TGCGCCAGCAGCTTGGATCTAGCGGGGGGCACAGATACGCAGTATTTT. This chain joins TRBV5-1 and TRBJ2-3, with 10 bases identical to TRBD2. V lost 0 bases and J lost 1; bases outside the gene matches: 2. This CDR3 has 16 residues. CDR1 is SGHRS and CDR2 is YFSETQ in the germline V gene.

This clonotype has a single count. The V and J genes are TRBV20-1 and TRBJ2-7; maybe TRBD1 (6 bases). This CDR3 comprises 12 residues. Looked up from germline, CDR1 is DFQATT and CDR2 is SNEGSKA (reference sequence). The V and J ends lost 2 bases and 4 bases respectively, with 9 bases between them. In DNA, the CDR3 is TGCAGTGCTAGAAAAGGGGGATACGAGCAGTACTTC. Encoded protein: CSARKGGYEQYF.

The genes are TRBV29-1 and TRBJ2-7, with TRBD2 matching 8 bases. V shed 4 bases, J shed 2 bases, and the junction held 7 bases outside the gene matches. Germline values: CDR1 SQVTM, CDR2 ANQGSEA. The CDR3 contains 14 residues. The CDR3 region has the DNA TGCAGCGTTGGGCCAGCGGGGGCCCCCTACGAGCAGTACTTC. Amino acids: CSVGPAGAPYEQYF.

The genes are TRBV7-9 and TRBJ2-1; 10 nucleotides match TRBD1. With V trimmed by 5 bases and J by 7 bases, 11 bases remained unmatched. Looked up from germline, CDR1 is SEHNR and CDR2 is FQNEAQ (reference sequence). CDR3 size: 16 residues. This CDR3 reads CASSITGTGVRNEQFF. The CDR3 DNA is TGTGCCAGCAGCATAACCGGGACAGGGGTTAGGAATGAGCAGTTCTTC.

A few counts support this clonotype. This sequence joins TRBV12-3 or TRBV12-4 and TRBJ2-3; 10 bases fit TRBD2. The CDR3 is made up of 16 amino acids. With V trimmed by 7 bases and J by 4 bases, 11 bases remained unmatched. This CDR3 reads CASNQPGTSVADTQYF. The CDR3 region has the DNA TGTGCCAGCAACCAACCCGGGACTAGCGTCGCAGATACGCAGTATTTT.

The table lists this clonotype with a few counts. The V and J genes are TRBV6-5 and TRBJ1-1; perhaps TRBD1 as D (5 bases). V lost 2 bases and J 2 bases, leaving 9 bases between the germline ends. Germline V CDR1 and CDR2: MNHEY, SVGAGI. CDR3 size: 14 residues. This CDR3 reads CASSYVQGNTEAFF. The CDR3 bases are TGTGCCAGCAGTTACGTCCAGGGCAACACTGAAGCTTTCTTT.

Note on this clonotype: One end of the junction is discordant with germline, which a read error may explain. The chain's CDR3 is CASSYRNF. The CDR3 DNA sequence: TGTGCCAGCAGCTACAGGAACTTC. This chain uses TRBV7-9 with TRBJ2-5; possibly TRBD1 for D (5 bases). The CDR3 totals 8 residues. The V gene's germline CDR1 is SEHNR and CDR2 FQNEAQ (reference sequence).

This clonotype was detected ten times or more. At one of its ends the junction is not consistent with the germline gene, which may arise from a read error. The chain carries TRBV5-1 and TRBJ2-2; D may be TRBD2 (5 bases). There are 15 residues in the CDR3. Germline CDR1 SGHRS, CDR2 YFSETQ. The CDR3 coding sequence is TGTGCCAGCAGTTTCCCCGGGGCGAACACCGGGGAGCTGTTTTTT. As protein: CASSFPGANTGELFF.

A single count supports this clonotype. CDR3 sequence reads: CSARDHPARQGPYNEQFF. The CDR3 DNA reads TGCAGTGCTAGGGATCATCCTGCTAGGCAGGGTCCCTACAATGAGCAGTTCTTC. The gene calls are TRBV20-1 and TRBJ2-1, with D maybe TRBD1 (5 bases). V lost 3 bases and J lost 2, with 23 bases in between. The germline V gene has CDR1 DFQATT and CDR2 SNEGSKA (reference sequence). The CDR3 sequence is 18 residues long.

This clonotype was observed a handful of times. CDR3 amino acids: CASSPRAGASNEQFF. Here the CDR3 DNA reads TGTGCCAGCTCACCACGAGCGGGGGCATCCAATGAGCAGTTCTTC. The chain recombines TRBV18 with TRBJ2-1; the match to TRBD2 covers 8 bases. The CDR3 covers 15 residues. CDR1 is KGHSH and CDR2 is LQKENI in the germline V gene. V trimming: 1 base; J trimming: 6 bases; junction bases outside the gene matches: 5.

A few counts support this clonotype. V and J are TRBV6-5 and TRBJ1-1; D unclear. Deletions cut 4 bases from V and 1 base from J, with 16 bases between. The CDR3 extends over 16 amino acids. Looked up from germline, CDR1 is MNHEY and CDR2 is SVGAGI. This CDR3 is CASSSLNKWGNTEAFF. CDR3 sequence (DNA): TGTGCCAGCAGTTCCCTGAATAAGTGGGGGAACACTGAAGCTTTCTTT.

The CDR3 coding sequence is TGCGCCAGCAGCTTGTGTTGTCCAGAGTACTTC. Translated: CASSLCCPEYF. The chain carries TRBV5-1 and TRBJ2-7, with unresolved D. CDR1 is SGHRS and CDR2 is YFSETQ in the germline V gene. Trimming left V 1 base short and J 11 bases short, with 10 bases between. CDR3 length: 11 residues.

A few counts support this clonotype. The CDR3: CASSPDGPKYNEQFF. The CDR3 nucleotides read TGTGCCAGCAGTCCGGACGGACCAAAATACAATGAGCAGTTCTTC. V usage is TRBV9 and J usage is TRBJ2-1; D remains unclear. Germline assignment: CDR1 SGDLS and CDR2 YYNGEE. This CDR3 is 15 amino acids long. Trimming took 5 bases from V and 4 from J, leaving 16 bases between them.

This clonotype was seen only a few times. The V and J genes are TRBV4-2 and TRBJ2-3; D is unclear. Trimming removed 1 base at V and 4 bases at J, with 12 bases between. Looked up from germline, CDR1 is LGHNA and CDR2 is YNFKEQ. The CDR3 is made up of 15 amino acids. The CDR3 coding sequence is TGTGCCAGCAGCCAAGGACTGGGAAGTGCAGATACGCAGTATTTT. Protein sequence: CASSQGLGSADTQYF.

This clonotype was seen more than once but under ten times. The chain links TRBV11-2 to TRBJ2-7; D might be TRBD1 (6 bases). V was clipped by 6 bases and J by 0 bases, with 15 bases between them. The CDR3 totals 15 residues. CDR1 is SGHAT and CDR2 is FQNNGV in the germline V gene. The DNA of the CDR3 is TGTGCCAGCAGTTCCGGACAGCTTAGCTCCTACGAGCAGTACTTC. It translates to CASSSGQLSSYEQYF.

The gene calls are TRBV6-1 and TRBJ2-5, with TRBD2 identical over 11 bases. The trim removed 6 bases at V and 5 bases at J, leaving 14 bases unmatched. The V gene's germline CDR1 is MNHNS and CDR2 SASEGT. This CDR3 is 17 amino acids long. CDR3 loop: CASRKGLAELSGETQYF. The CDR3 nucleotides are TGTGCCAGCAGGAAGGGACTAGCGGAGCTTAGCGGGGAGACCCAGTACTTC.

The gene calls are TRBV6-5 and TRBJ1-1; D not certain. Germline CDR1 is MNHEY and CDR2 is SVGAGI. The CDR3 is 16 amino acids. With 5 bases removed from V and 1 base from J, the gap between germline ends came to 17 bases. Written as DNA, the CDR3 is TGTGCCAGCAGTCCTCGTCCGGCTTTTGGGAACACTGAAGCTTTCTTT. Its translation: CASSPRPAFGNTEAFF.

The chain employs TRBV9 and TRBJ1-3; D call uncertain. The CDR3 contains 15 residues. V was shortened by 0 bases and J by 2 bases, with 9 bases between the two germline ends. CDR1 is SGDLS and CDR2 is YYNGEE in the germline V gene. The CDR3 nucleotides read TGTGCCAGCAGCGTAGTTGCCGAGGCTGGAAACACCATATATTTT. This gives the protein CASSVVAEAGNTIYF.

The gene calls are TRBV5-6 and TRBJ1-2; no definite D call. The CDR3 runs to 13 residues. V was shortened by 5 bases and J by 7 bases, with 15 bases between the two germline ends. The germline CDR1 and CDR2 sequences are SGHDT and YYEEEE. The CDR3 DNA sequence: TGTGCCAGCAGTCCTGTCGATGTCAGTGGCTACACCTTC. Its translation is CASSPVDVSGYTF.